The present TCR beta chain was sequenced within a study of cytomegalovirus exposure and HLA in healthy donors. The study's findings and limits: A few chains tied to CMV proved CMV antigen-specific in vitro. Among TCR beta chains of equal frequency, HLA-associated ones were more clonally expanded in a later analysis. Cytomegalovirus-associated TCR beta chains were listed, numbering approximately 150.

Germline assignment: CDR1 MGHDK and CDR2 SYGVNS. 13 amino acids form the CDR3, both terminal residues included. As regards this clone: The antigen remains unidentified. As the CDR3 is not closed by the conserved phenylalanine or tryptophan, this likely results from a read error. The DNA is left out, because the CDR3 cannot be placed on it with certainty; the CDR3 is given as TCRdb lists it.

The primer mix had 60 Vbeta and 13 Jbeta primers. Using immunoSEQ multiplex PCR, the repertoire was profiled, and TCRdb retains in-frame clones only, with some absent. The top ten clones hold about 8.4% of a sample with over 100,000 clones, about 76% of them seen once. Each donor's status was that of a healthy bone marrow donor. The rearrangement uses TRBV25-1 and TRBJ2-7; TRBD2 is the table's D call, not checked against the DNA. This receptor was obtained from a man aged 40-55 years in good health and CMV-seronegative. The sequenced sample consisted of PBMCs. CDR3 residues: CASSGLTGGQKYL.